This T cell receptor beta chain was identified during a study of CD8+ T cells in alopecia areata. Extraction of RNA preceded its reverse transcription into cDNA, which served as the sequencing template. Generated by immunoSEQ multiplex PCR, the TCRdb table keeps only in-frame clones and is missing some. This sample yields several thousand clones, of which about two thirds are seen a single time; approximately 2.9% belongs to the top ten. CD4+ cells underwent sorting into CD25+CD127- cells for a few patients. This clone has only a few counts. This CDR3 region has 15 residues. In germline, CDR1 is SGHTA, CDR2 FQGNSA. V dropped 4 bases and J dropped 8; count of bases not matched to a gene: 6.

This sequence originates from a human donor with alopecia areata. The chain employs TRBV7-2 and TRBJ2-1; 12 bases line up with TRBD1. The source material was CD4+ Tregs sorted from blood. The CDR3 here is CASSWDRGQLDEQFF. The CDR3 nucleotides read TGTGCCAGCAGCTGGGACAGGGGGCAATTGGATGAGCAGTTCTTC.